The rows below give T cell receptor beta chains drawn from one sample of a study of Ad26.COV2.S vaccination and SARS-CoV-2 variants. Clones were read by immunoSEQ multiplex PCR, and TCRdb kept only the in-frame ones, dropping some. Of hundreds of thousands of clones listed, about 90% are singletons. The sample consisted of peripheral blood, taken in a trial of Ad26.COV2.S vaccine versus placebo. The source of these receptors is a person aged 18 to 59 who received the Ad26.COV2.S COVID-19 vaccine or a placebo. Each CDR3 is given with its conserved first and last residue. The D gene is left open where the match is weak. The size field is filled for only some rows; it gives once, few, many or a size class.

d_call clone_size j_call v_call cdr3_nt cdr3_aa
NA NA TRBJ2-1 TRBV11-3 TGTGCCAGCAGCTCTGGAGGGGACTTTTACAATGAGCAGTTCTTC CASSSGGDFYNEQFF
NA NA TRBJ2-5 TRBV30 TGTGCCTGGAGTCCAAACCAAGAGACCCAGTACTTC CAWSPNQETQYF
TRBD2 NA TRBJ2-1 TRBV5-1 TGCGCCAGCAGCCTGAGGGTAGCGGGGGCCGAGGTGTTAGAGCAGTTCTTC CASSLRVAGAEVLEQFF
NA NA TRBJ1-2 TRBV25-1 TGTGCCAGCAGTGGGTGGGGGGTTAGTCCAGGCGGCTACACCTTC CASSGWGVSPGGYTF
TRBD1 NA TRBJ2-5 TRBV11-1 TGTGCCAGCAGTTTCCGGGACAGGTTCCAAGAGACCCAGTACTTC CASSFRDRFQETQYF
NA NA TRBJ2-1 TRBV30 TGTGCCTGGACGCTGGGCTGGGGGCTAAATGAGCAGTTCTTC CAWTLGWGLNEQFF
NA NA TRBJ2-3 TRBV7-9 TGTGCCAGCTCATCAACGGGAACAGATACGCAGTATTTT CASSSTGTDTQYF
NA NA TRBJ2-2 TRBV6-5 TGTGCCAGCAGAACCCCCGGGGAGCTGTTTTTT CASRTPGELFF
TRBD1 NA TRBJ2-3 TRBV9 TGTGCCAGCAGCGCACGGACAGGGAGCACAGATACGCAGTATTTT CASSARTGSTDTQYF
NA NA TRBJ2-2 TRBV11-3 TGTGCCAGCAGCTCTTTCTCCGGCCGCACCGGGGAGCTGTTTTTT CASSSFSGRTGELFF
NA NA TRBJ2-3 TRBV6-5 TGTGCCAGTACAACGGGGCGGGGCGCGCAGTATTTT CASTTGRGAQYF
TRBD2 NA TRBJ2-1 TRBV7-2 TGTGCCAGCAGCTCCATGGGGACTAGCAATGAGCAGTTCTTC CASSSMGTSNEQFF
TRBD1 many TRBJ2-5 TRBV4-1 TGCGCCAGCAGCCCGGGCCCGGGACAGCAAGAGACCCAGTACTTC CASSPGPGQQETQYF
NA NA TRBJ1-5 TRBV18 TGTGCCAGCTCACCAAGTTCAGGGGACAATCAGCCCCAGCATTTT CASSPSSGDNQPQHF
NA NA TRBJ1-4 TRBV10-3 TGTGCCATCAGTGAGTCGAGGGGGGCTAATGAAAAACTGTTTTTT CAISESRGANEKLFF
TRBD2 NA TRBJ2-5 TRBV7-3 TGTGCCAGCAGCTTAGGCGGGGGAGGGCAAGAGACCCAGTACTTC CASSLGGGGQETQYF
TRBD2 once TRBJ2-7 TRBV19 TGTGCCAGTAGTATAAGCGGGACCGCAATCCACTACGAGCAGTACTTC CASSISGTAIHYEQYF
TRBD2 NA TRBJ2-5 TRBV3-1/TRBV3-2 TGTGCCAGCAGCTTTACTAGCGGGAACCAAGAGACCCAGTACTTC CASSFTSGNQETQYF
NA NA TRBJ1-1 TRBV19 TGTGCCAGTAGTATGGTCAGGGTGAACACTGAAGCTTTCTTT CASSMVRVNTEAFF
TRBD1 NA TRBJ2-7 TRBV15 TGTGCCACCAGCAGAGGTATAAGACAGGGGGCACGGGAGCAGTACTTC CATSRGIRQGAREQYF
NA NA TRBJ1-2 TRBV12-3/TRBV12-4 TGTGCCAGCAGCCCGGGACACCATTTTGGCTACACCTTC CASSPGHHFGYTF
NA NA TRBJ2-6 TRBV2 TGTGCCAGCAGGGTGGATAGCTCTGGGGCCAACGTCCTGACTTTC CASRVDSSGANVLTF
TRBD1 NA TRBJ1-4 TRBV11-1 TGTGCCAGCAGCCTTAGGACAGGACATAATGAAAAACTGTTTTTT CASSLRTGHNEKLFF
NA NA TRBJ2-7 TRBV18 TGTGCCAGCTCACCCTGGCAGGGGAACGAGCAGTACTTC CASSPWQGNEQYF
NA NA TRBJ1-2 TRBV24-1 TGTGCCACCAGTGATGGCGGCAGGGATGGCTACACCTTC CATSDGGRDGYTF
NA NA TRBJ1-2 TRBV4-2 TGTGCCAGCAGCCAAGATCTCCGCGATAACTATGGCTACACCTTC CASSQDLRDNYGYTF
TRBD1 NA TRBJ1-4 TRBV7-2 TGTGCCAGCAGCTTAGAGGGGACAGGGACGCAAAAACTGTTTTTT CASSLEGTGTQKLFF
TRBD1 NA TRBJ1-1 TRBV27 TGTGCCAGCAGTGCCTCTACAGGGGCGAACACTGAAGCTTTCTTT CASSASTGANTEAFF
NA NA TRBJ2-6 TRBV10-1 TGCGCCAGCAGTGAGGGGAAGGACGGATGCAGGGCCAACGTCCTGACTTTC CASSEGKDGCRANVLTF
TRBD1 NA TRBJ1-4 TRBV19 TGTGCCAGTAGTCTTCGGGACAGGAATGAAAAACTGTTTTTT CASSLRDRNEKLFF
NA NA TRBJ1-5 TRBV2 TGTGCCAGCAGCCCCGGCCAGTCTGGGAATCAGCCCCAGCATTTT CASSPGQSGNQPQHF
NA NA TRBJ1-4 TRBV10-3 TGTGCCATCAGCGAAACAACTAATGAAAAACTGTTTTTT CAISETTNEKLFF
NA once TRBJ2-1 TRBV11-2 TGTGCCAGCAGCCAAGGGTCAGTATATCATGAGCAGTTCTTC CASSQGSVYHEQFF
NA few TRBJ1-2 TRBV7-9 TGTGCCAGCAGCTTAGTTGAGGGGAACTATGGCTACACCTTC CASSLVEGNYGYTF
NA NA TRBJ2-3 TRBV5-8 TGTGCCAGCAGCCCGCACAGGGGCACAGATACGCAGTATTTT CASSPHRGTDTQYF
NA few TRBJ2-2 TRBV4-3 TGCGCCAGCAGCCAGGTATCAAGGGCCCGGGCCGACACCGGGGAGCTGTTTTTT CASSQVSRARADTGELFF
NA NA TRBJ1-4 TRBV6-5 TGTGCCAGCGGGAGGGGTGTGGAAAAACTGTTTTTT CASGRGVEKLFF
NA NA TRBJ1-6 TRBV12-3/TRBV12-4 TGTGCCAGCAGTGCTGGGGGGAATTCACCCCTCCACTTT CASSAGGNSPLHF
TRBD2 once TRBJ2-3 TRBV5-4 TGTGCCAGCTGTCTGGGACTAGCGGGAGAGAAAGATACGCAGTATTTT CASCLGLAGEKDTQYF
TRBD1 NA TRBJ1-2 TRBV6-1 TGTGCCAGCAGTGAAGATGTGGTTCTGGACAGGGTTTTACATGGCTACACCTTC CASSEDVVLDRVLHGYTF
NA NA TRBJ2-5 TRBV2 TGTGCCAGCAGTGCCACAGGACAAGAGACCCAGTACTTC CASSATGQETQYF
NA NA TRBJ2-7 TRBV30 TGTGCCTGGAGAGGCTATAGGGGAGGCGAGCAGTACTTC CAWRGYRGGEQYF
NA NA TRBJ2-6 TRBV3-1/TRBV3-2 TGTGCCAGCAGCCCCAGGAGTTCCGGGGCCAACGTCCTGACTTTC CASSPRSSGANVLTF
TRBD1 NA TRBJ1-3 TRBV15 TGTGCCACCAGCAGAGATCTACAGGGGGCTGGAAACACCATATATTTT CATSRDLQGAGNTIYF
NA NA TRBJ1-6 TRBV7-9 TGTGCCAGCACCCTGGATGGGAGCTCCTATAATTCACCCCTCCACTTT CASTLDGSSYNSPLHF
NA NA TRBJ2-7 TRBV5-1 TGCGCCAGCAGCTTTTGGACAGAGTCCTACGAGCAGTACTTC CASSFWTESYEQYF
NA NA TRBJ1-6 TRBV5-4 TGTGCCAGCAGCTTGTTCGGCGACAGTCCCGTGGGTGGTTCACCCCTCCACTTT CASSLFGDSPVGGSPLHF
NA NA TRBJ2-4 TRBV18 TGTGCCAGCTCACCACCGGGGGGCCCCAAAAACATTCAGTACTTC CASSPPGGPKNIQYF
TRBD1 NA TRBJ2-3 TRBV19 TGTGCCAGTAGTATAGCCCCTAGCCGGGACAGGGAAGATACGCAGTATTTT CASSIAPSRDREDTQYF
TRBD1 NA TRBJ2-4 TRBV19 TGTGCCAGCTCCCACCGGGACAGGGGAAACATTCAGTACTTC CASSHRDRGNIQYF
NA NA TRBJ2-1 TRBV6-5 TGTGCCAGCAGTTACTCGCCCTATAGAACCAATGAGCAGTTCTTC CASSYSPYRTNEQFF
TRBD1 NA TRBJ1-4 TRBV4-2 TGTGCCAGCAGCCAAGATCTGAACAGGGGAGATGAAAAACTGTTTTTT CASSQDLNRGDEKLFF
NA NA TRBJ2-2 TRBV2 TGTGCCAGCAGGGTGTCAGCGACTAGTACCGGGGAGCTGTTTTTT CASRVSATSTGELFF
NA NA TRBJ2-2 TRBV24-1 TGTGCCACCAGTGATTCCCCCTACACCGGGGAGCTGTTTTTT CATSDSPYTGELFF
NA few TRBJ2-7 TRBV6-5 TGTGCCAGCAGTTACCCTCCTGAGCAGTACTTC CASSYPPEQYF
TRBD1 few TRBJ1-5 TRBV7-8 TGTGCCAGCAGCCTGGACAGGTTAAGCAATCAGCCCCAGCATTTT CASSLDRLSNQPQHF